This T cell receptor (beta chain) emerged from a study of shared clonotypes between healthy human individuals. Points from the study as a whole: The study generally estimated greater richness for naive than memory subsets. Shared across a few donors were about 4.8% of the naive CD4 clonotypes. Although depth was large, rarefaction showed that sequencing of the sorted subsets was incomplete. With few donors, the genetic and exposure-history diversity represented was limited.

For this clone: Its antigen is currently unknown.

Measured with immunoSEQ multiplex PCR; TCRdb has only the in-frame clones, and not every one. The sample gives millions of clones, approximately 94% of which show up once; about 0.13% is in the top ten. Germline assignment: CDR1 KGHSH and CDR2 LQKENI. V lost 2 bases to trimming and J lost 5 bases, with 10 bases between them. This CDR3 has 13 amino acids. This clonotype was sampled from a man between 18 and 35 years old in good health. The chain recombines TRBV18 with TRBJ2-7; no firm D call. Sequencing input: naive CD4+ T cells sorted from blood. Subset denoted: CD45RA+ positively selected. The CDR3 here is CASSPRQSDEQYF. The CDR3 nucleotides are TGTGCCAGCTCACCAAGGCAGAGCGACGAGCAGTACTTC. Variable domain in full (rest from reference TRBV18 and TRBJ2-7): NAGVMQNPRHLVRRRGQEARLRCSPMKGHSHVYWYRQLPEEGLKFMVYLQKENIIDESGMPKERFSAEFPKEGPSILRIQQVVRGDSAAYFCASSPRQSDEQYFGPGTRLTVT.